In this sample, the clone carrying this TCR beta chain turned up a few times. The record originates from a study of T cell changes during pregnancy in multiple sclerosis. Produced via immunoSEQ multiplex PCR; TCRdb's table is partial and in-frame only. The sample comprises 70,000 to 90,000 clones, around 90% of which are singletons, and roughly 4% rests with the top ten. The source was PBMCs, collected in the first trimester of pregnancy. The receptor was derived from a female donor in good health, serving as a control in a pregnancy study. Some clones in this sample may be carry-over from other donors' samples.

The CDR3 nucleotides read TGTGCCAGCAGCTTACACGGGGGGCGGAACACTGAAGCTTTCTTT. It is translated as CASSLHGGRNTEAFF. The chain couples TRBV7-9 to TRBJ1-1, with D perhaps TRBD1 (6 bases). The CDR3 is made up of 15 amino acids. Trimming shortened V by 2 bases and J by 1 base, and 11 bases separated the two germline ends. Germline V gives CDR1 SEHNR, CDR2 FQNEAQ (reference sequence).